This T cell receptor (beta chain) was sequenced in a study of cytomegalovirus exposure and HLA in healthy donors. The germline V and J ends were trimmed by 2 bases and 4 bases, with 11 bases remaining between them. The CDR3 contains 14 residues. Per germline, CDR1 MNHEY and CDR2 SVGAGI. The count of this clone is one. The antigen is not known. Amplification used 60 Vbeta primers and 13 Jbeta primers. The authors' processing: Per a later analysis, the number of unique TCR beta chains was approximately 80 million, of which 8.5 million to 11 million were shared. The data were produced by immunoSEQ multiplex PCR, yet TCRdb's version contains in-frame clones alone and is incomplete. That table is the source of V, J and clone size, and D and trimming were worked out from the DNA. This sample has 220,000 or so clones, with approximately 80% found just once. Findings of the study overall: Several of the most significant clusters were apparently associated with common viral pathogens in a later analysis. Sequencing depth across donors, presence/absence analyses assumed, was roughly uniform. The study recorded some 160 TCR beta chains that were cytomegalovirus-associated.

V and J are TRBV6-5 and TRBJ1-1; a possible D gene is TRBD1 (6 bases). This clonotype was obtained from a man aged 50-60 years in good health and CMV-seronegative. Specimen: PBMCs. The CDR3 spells CASSYQAGVTEAFF. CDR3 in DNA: TGTGCCAGCAGTTACCAGGCAGGGGTCACTGAAGCTTTCTTT.